This T cell receptor (beta chain) came from a study of radiation and T cells in renal cell carcinoma. Study outcomes and limitations: From baseline, blood top tumor clonotypes peaked at 2 weeks post-radiation. No pretreatment tumor biopsies were available for baseline clonotypes.

Time point: blood 2 weeks post-SBRT. Treatment indicated: 15 Gy SBRT to primary tumor, nephrectomy 4 weeks later. After SBRT, blood was collected at 2 and 4 weeks, plus baseline. Clear cell pathology was present in this patient's renal cell carcinoma. The protocol was immunoSEQ multiplex PCR, while the TCRdb copy is restricted to in-frame clones and leaves out a portion. The sample lists almost 50,000 clones; less than 85% were seen once. The V and J ends lost 10 bases and 4 bases, in that order; junction bases with no gene match: 13. This CDR3 has 15 residues. Looked up from germline, CDR1 is LNHDA and CDR2 is SQIVND (reference sequence). Comment on this clone: Its specificity is not known.

The source material was blood, sampled from a patient whose treatment included radiotherapy and nephrectomy. The chain combines TRBV19 with TRBJ2-3, with 8 bases aligning to TRBD2. The receptor comes from an older woman with renal cell carcinoma. CDR3 DNA sequence: TGTGCCACCGTTTCCGGGGGGGGCCGGTCAGATACGCAGTATTTT. Encoded protein: CATVSGGGRSDTQYF.